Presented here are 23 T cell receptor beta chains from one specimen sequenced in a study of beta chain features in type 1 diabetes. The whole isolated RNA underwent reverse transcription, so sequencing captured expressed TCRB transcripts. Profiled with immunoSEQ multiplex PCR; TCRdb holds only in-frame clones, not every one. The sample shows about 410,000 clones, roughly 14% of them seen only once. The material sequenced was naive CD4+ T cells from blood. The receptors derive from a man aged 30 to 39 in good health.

The CDR3 loop reads CASFRLTDTQYF. DNA of the CDR3: TGTGCCAGCTTTCGGCTCACAGATACGCAGTATTTT. The rearrangement links TRBV6-1 to TRBJ2-3; no firm D call. Trimming pared 8 bases from V and 2 bases from J, leaving 8 bases between. The CDR3 spans 12 residues. Per germline, CDR1 MNHNS and CDR2 SASEGT.

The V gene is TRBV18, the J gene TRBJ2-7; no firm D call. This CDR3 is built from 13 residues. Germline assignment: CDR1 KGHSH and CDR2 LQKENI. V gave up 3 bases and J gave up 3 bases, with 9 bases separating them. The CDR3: CASSPLRNYEQYV. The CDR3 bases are TGTGCCAGCTCACCTTTACGAAACTACGAGCAGTACGTC.

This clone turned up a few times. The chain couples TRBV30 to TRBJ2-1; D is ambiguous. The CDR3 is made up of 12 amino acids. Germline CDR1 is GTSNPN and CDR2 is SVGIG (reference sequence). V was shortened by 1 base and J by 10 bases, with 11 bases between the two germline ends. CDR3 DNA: TGTGCCTGGAGTGCCCGACTCCACGAGCAGTTCTTC. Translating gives CAWSARLHEQFF.

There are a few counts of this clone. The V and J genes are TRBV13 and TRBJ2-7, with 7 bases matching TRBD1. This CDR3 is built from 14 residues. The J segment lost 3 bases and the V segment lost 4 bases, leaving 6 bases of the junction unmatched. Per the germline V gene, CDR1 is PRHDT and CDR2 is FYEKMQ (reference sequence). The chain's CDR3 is CASSSGQSSYEQYV. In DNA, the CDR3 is TGTGCCAGCAGCTCGGGACAGTCAAGCTACGAGCAGTACGTC.

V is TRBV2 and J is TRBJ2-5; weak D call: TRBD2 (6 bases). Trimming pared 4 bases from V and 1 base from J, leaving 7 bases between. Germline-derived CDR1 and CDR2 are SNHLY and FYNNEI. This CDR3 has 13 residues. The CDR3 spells CASSVGGQETQYF. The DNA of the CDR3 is TGTGCCAGCAGTGTCGGGGGCCAAGAGACCCAGTACTTC.

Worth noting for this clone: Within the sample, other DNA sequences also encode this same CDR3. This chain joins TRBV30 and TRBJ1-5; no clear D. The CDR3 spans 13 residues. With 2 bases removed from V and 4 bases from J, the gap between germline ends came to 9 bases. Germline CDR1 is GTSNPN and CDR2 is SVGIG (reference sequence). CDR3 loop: CAWSRAGNQPQHF. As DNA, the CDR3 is TGTGCCTGGAGTAGGGCAGGAAATCAGCCCCAGCATTTT.

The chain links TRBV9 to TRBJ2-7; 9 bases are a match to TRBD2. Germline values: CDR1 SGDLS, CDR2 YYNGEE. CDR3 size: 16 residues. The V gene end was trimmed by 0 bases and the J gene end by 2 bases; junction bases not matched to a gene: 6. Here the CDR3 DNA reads TGTGCCAGCAGCGTAGTGGATAGCGGGGGACCCTACGAGCAGTACTTC. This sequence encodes CASSVVDSGGPYEQYF.

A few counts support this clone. The CDR3 sequence is CAISGGTGESRNSPLHF. CDR3 DNA sequence: TGTGCCATCAGTGGTGGGACAGGGGAAAGTCGTAATTCACCCCTCCACTTT. The rearrangement uses TRBV10-3 and TRBJ1-6; 10 positions agree with TRBD1. Germline values: CDR1 ENHRY, CDR2 SYGVKD. The CDR3 totals 17 residues. Trimming took 4 bases from V and 6 from J; bases not matched to a gene: 9.

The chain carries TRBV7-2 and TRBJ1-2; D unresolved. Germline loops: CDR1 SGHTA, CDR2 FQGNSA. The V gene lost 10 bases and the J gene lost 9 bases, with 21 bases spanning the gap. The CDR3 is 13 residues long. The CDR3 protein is CATATRPLDSYTF. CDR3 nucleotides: TGTGCCACCGCTACCAGGCCCCTTGACAGCTACACCTTC.

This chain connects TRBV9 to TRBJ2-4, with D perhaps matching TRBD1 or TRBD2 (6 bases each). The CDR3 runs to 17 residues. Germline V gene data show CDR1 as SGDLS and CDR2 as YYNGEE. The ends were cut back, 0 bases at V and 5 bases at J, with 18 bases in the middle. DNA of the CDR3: TGTGCCAGCAGCGTAGCGGCAGGGGAGGCGTTCGAAAACATTCAGTACTTC. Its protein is CASSVAAGEAFENIQYF. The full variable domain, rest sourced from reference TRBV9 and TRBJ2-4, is DSGVTQTPKHLITATGQRVTLRCSPRSGDLSVYWYQQSLDQGLQFLIQYYNGEERAKGNILERFSAQQFPDLHSELNLSSLELGDSALYFCASSVAAGEAFENIQYFGAGTRLSVL.

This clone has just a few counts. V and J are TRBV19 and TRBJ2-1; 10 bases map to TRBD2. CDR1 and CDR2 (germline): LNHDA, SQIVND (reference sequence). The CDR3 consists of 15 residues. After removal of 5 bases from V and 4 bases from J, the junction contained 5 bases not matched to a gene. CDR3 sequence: CASSWTSGVYNEQFF. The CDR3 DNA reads TGTGCCAGTAGTTGGACTAGCGGAGTGTACAATGAGCAGTTCTTC.

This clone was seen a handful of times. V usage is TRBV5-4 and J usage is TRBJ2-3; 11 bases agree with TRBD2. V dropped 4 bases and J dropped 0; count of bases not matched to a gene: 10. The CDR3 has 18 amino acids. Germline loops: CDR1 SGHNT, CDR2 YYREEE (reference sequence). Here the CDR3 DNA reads TGTGCCAGCAGCCCGTTGGTAGCGGGAGGGACTAGCACAGATACGCAGTATTTT. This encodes CASSPLVAGGTSTDTQYF. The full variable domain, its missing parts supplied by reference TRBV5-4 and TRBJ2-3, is ETGVTQSPTHLIKTRGQQVTLRCSSQSGHNTVSWYQQALGQGPQFIFQYYREEENGRGNFPPRFSGLQFPNYSSELNVNALELDDSALYLCASSPLVAGGTSTDTQYFGPGTRLTVL.

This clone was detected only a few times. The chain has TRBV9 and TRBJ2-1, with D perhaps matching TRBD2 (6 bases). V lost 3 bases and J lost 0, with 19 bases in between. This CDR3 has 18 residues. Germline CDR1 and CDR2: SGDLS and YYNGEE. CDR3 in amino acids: CASSADKPGLLSYNEQFF. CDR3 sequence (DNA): TGTGCCAGCAGCGCCGATAAACCGGGACTCCTCTCCTACAATGAGCAGTTCTTC.

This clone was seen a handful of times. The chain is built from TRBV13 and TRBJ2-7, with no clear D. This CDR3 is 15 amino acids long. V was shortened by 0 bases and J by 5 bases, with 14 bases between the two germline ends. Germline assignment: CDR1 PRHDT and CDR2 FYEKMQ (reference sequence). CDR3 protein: CASSLGPGRFNEQYF. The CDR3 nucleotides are TGTGCCAGCAGCTTAGGGCCCGGACGATTCAACGAGCAGTACTTC.

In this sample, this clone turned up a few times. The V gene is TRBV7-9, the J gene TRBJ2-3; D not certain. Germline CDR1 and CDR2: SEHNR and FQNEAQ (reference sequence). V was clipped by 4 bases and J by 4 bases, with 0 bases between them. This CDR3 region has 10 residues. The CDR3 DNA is TGTGCCAGCAGCTCAGATACGCAGTATTTT. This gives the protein CASSSDTQYF.

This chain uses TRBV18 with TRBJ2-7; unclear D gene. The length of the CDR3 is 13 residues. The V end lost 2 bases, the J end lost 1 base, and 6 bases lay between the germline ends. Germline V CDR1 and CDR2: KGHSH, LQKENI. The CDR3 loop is CASSPAASYEQYV. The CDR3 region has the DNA TGTGCCAGCTCACCAGCCGCGTCCTACGAGCAGTACGTC.

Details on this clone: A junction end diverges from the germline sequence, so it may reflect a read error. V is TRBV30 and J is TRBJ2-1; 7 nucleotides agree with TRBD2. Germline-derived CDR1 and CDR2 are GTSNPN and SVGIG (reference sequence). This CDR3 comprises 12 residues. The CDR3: CAWTTTGGKKLF. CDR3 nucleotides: TGTGCCTGGACCACTACGGGGGGTAAGAAGCTCTTC.

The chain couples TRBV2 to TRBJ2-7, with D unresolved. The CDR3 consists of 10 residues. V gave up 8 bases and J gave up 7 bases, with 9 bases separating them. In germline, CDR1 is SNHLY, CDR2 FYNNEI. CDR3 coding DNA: TGTGCCAGCTATTTTGTAGAGCAGTACGTC. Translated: CASYFVEQYV.

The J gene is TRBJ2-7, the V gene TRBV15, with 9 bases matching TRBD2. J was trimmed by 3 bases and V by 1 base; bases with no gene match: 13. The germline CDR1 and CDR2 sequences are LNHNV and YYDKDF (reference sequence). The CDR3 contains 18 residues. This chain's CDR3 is CATSRALNAGGLVYEQYF. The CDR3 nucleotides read TGTGCCACCAGCAGAGCCCTCAACGCGGGGGGGCTTGTCTACGAGCAGTACTTC.

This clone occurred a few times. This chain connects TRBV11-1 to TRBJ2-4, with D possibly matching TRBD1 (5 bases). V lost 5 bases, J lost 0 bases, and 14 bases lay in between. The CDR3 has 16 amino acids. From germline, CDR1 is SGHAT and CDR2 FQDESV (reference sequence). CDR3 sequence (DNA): TGTGCCAGCAGCCACGGACAACTCTTAGCCAAAAACATTCAGTACTTC. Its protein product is CASSHGQLLAKNIQYF. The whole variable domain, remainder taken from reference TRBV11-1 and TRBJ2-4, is EAEVAQSPRYKITEKSQAVAFWCDPISGHATLYWYRQILGQGPELLVQFQDESVVDDSQLPKDRFSAERLKGVDSTLKIQPAELGDSAMYLCASSHGQLLAKNIQYFGAGTRLSVL.

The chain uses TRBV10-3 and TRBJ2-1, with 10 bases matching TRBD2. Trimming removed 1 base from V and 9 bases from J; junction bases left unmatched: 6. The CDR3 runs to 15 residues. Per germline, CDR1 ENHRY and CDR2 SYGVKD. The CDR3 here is CAISELSSGSIEQFF. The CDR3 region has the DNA TGTGCCATCAGTGAGTTGTCTAGCGGGAGTATTGAGCAGTTCTTC.

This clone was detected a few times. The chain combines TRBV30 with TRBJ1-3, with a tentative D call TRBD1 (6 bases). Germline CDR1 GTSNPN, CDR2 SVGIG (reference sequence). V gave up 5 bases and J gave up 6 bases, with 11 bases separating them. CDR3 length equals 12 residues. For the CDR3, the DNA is TGTGCCTGGGAATCGGGGGCAAACACCATATATTTT. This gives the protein CAWESGANTIYF.

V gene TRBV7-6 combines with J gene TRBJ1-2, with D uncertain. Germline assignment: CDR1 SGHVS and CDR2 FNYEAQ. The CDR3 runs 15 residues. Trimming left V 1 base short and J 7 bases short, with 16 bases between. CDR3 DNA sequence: TGTGCCAGCAGCTTAGGCGGGCAGTTTAAGGGTGGCTACACCTTC. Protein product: CASSLGGQFKGGYTF.